This T cell receptor beta chain is from a study of neurological immune-mediated disorders. This CDR3 has 12 residues. Germline V gives CDR1 SGHTA, CDR2 FQGNSA. V was clipped by 5 bases and J by 0 bases, with 5 bases between them. The cells used in sorted libraries, CD4+ or CD8+ T cells, numbered 1 million. Findings and caveats of the study: The absence of shared CDR3 amino acid sequences among expanded clones across subjects suggests private repertoires in all groups.

The method for making cDNA was 5'RACE, and it used 10-nucleotide random UMIs. Each CDR3 protein gets one entry after TCRdb re-called the 5' RACE reads with MiXCR. The sample includes some 18,000 distinct CDR3 sequences, 7.5% seen only once; the top ten take about 17%. This clonotype has ten or more counts. What it binds is unknown. The genes are TRBV7-2 and TRBJ2-7, with D perhaps TRBD2 (5 bases). Specimen: CD8+ T cells from blood. The sequence derives from a woman in her twenties or thirties with HTLV-1-associated myelopathy (HAM/TSP). The CDR3 sequence is CASSTSSYEQYF. The CDR3 DNA reads as TGTGCCAGCAGCACTAGCTCCTACGAGCAGTACTTC.